Listed below are T cell receptor beta chains from one sample, sequenced in a study of cytomegalovirus exposure and HLA in healthy donors. Clones were read by immunoSEQ multiplex PCR, and TCRdb kept only the in-frame ones, dropping some. This sample's table reports about 100,000 clones. Input material: PBMCs. These receptors originate from a girl aged 10 to 17 in good health and CMV-seropositive. CDR3s include the opening cysteine and the closing phenylalanine or tryptophan. A D gene is named only where the DNA matches it firmly.

TRBV9	TRBD1	TRBJ1-4	TGTGCCAGCAGCGCCCGAGGGACAGATGAAAAACTGTTTTTT	CASSARGTDEKLFF
TRBV6-5	.	TRBJ1-1	TGTGCCAGCAGTTACGACAGAGGACGGTCGAACACTGAAGCTTTCTTT	CASSYDRGRSNTEAFF
TRBV30	.	TRBJ1-5	TGTGCCTGGAGTGGTACAGGGAGCAATCAGCCCCAGCATTTT	CAWSGTGSNQPQHF
TRBV6-5	.	TRBJ1-5	TGTGCCAGCAGCGTCGACGGGTTGAACAATCAGCCCCAGCATTTT	CASSVDGLNNQPQHF
TRBV19	.	TRBJ1-4	TGTGCCAGTACAGGTTACGGAAAGGTGTTTTTT	CASTGYGKVFF
TRBV7-2	TRBD1	TRBJ1-3	TGTGCCAGCAGTCAAGGACAGGGGGTAATAGGCTCTGGAAACACCATATATTTT	CASSQGQGVIGSGNTIYF
TRBV9	TRBD2	TRBJ2-1	TGTGCCAGCAGCGGAAGCGGGGGGATAGAGAACAATGAGCAGTTCTTC	CASSGSGGIENNEQFF
TRBV7-9	.	TRBJ1-4	TGTGCCAGCAGCTTTTCCGGGAATAATGAAAAACTGTTTTTT	CASSFSGNNEKLFF
TRBV4-1	.	TRBJ2-5	TGCGCCAGCAGCCAGGGGCTTGAAGAGACCCAGTACTTC	CASSQGLEETQYF
TRBV7-8	.	TRBJ1-2	TGTGCCAGCAGCTTAGATGGCAACCTTAATGGCTACACCTTC	CASSLDGNLNGYTF
TRBV19	.	TRBJ2-1	TGTGCCAGTAAGGGAGCGGCAACGAACAATGAGCAGTTCTTC	CASKGAATNNEQFF
TRBV19	.	TRBJ1-6	TGTGCCAGTAGTATAGCGACGGTCGGCGGTTCACCCCTCCACTTT	CASSIATVGGSPLHF
TRBV5-1	.	TRBJ2-3	TGCGCCAGCAGCTTGGCGGCAGGGTCCAACACAGATACGCAGTATTTT	CASSLAAGSNTDTQYF
TRBV4-1	.	TRBJ2-2	TGCGCCAGCAGCCAAGAGTTCGGGGAGGTTTTGGCCGGGGAGCTGTTTTTT	CASSQEFGEVLAGELFF
TRBV19	.	TRBJ1-5	TGTGCCAGTAGTATTCACCGAGACAAGGCCCATAATCAGCCCCAGCATTTT	CASSIHRDKAHNQPQHF
TRBV4-3	TRBD1	TRBJ2-7	TGCGCCAGCAGCCAAGTTTTTGTGGGACAGGGGAACCACGAGCAGTACTTC	CASSQVFVGQGNHEQYF
TRBV5-6	.	TRBJ2-1	TGTGCCAGCAGCTTGGGGCTCAATGAGCAGTTCTTC	CASSLGLNEQFF
TRBV4-1	TRBD1	TRBJ1-3	TGCGCCAGCAGCCAAGAACCCGCAGGGGGCAGTTCTGGAAACACCATATATTTT	CASSQEPAGGSSGNTIYF
TRBV29-1	TRBD2	TRBJ2-3	TGCAGCATCAGCGGGGGGGCCCCATGGAGCACAGATACGCAGTATTTT	CSISGGAPWSTDTQYF
TRBV11-2	TRBD1	TRBJ1-1	TGTGCCAGCAGCTTAGATCCCGGGACAGGGGTTGAAGCTTTCTTT	CASSLDPGTGVEAFF
TRBV7-7	.	TRBJ2-5	TGTGCCAGCAGCCTAACAGGTTCCCAAGAGACCCAGTACTTC	CASSLTGSQETQYF
TRBV15	.	TRBJ2-5	TGTGCCACCAGCAGGGGCCGACAGGGAGGAGAGACCCAGTACTTC	CATSRGRQGGETQYF
TRBV25-1	TRBD1	TRBJ1-2	TGTGCCAGCAGTCGGGACAGAGTCTATGGCTACACCTTC	CASSRDRVYGYTF
TRBV6-5	TRBD2	TRBJ2-2	TGTGCCAGCAGTTCGGGGACTAGCGGGGACACCGGGGAGCTGTTTTTT	CASSSGTSGDTGELFF
TRBV18	TRBD1	TRBJ2-7	TGTGCCAGCTCCGAACAGGGGGAGGTCTCCTACGAGCAGTACTTC	CASSEQGEVSYEQYF
TRBV6-5	TRBD1	TRBJ1-2	TGTGCCAGCAGTTACCCCTCGGGACAGGGTATTAGCTACACCTTC	CASSYPSGQGISYTF
TRBV5-6	.	TRBJ1-5	TGTGCCAGCAGCTTGGGAGGCTCGGGTAAGCCCCAGCATTTT	CASSLGGSGKPQHF
TRBV25-1	.	TRBJ2-7	TGTGCCAGCATCGGGAACTCCTACGAGCAGTACTTC	CASIGNSYEQYF